These 4 T cell receptor beta chains were all obtained from the same sample, sequenced in a study of T cells in localized non-small cell lung cancer (dated by TCRdb to the early 2020s). The library was produced with the immunoSEQ multiplex PCR assay. What TCRdb holds here is the immuneACCESS table cut down to in-frame rearrangements. Part of the clones is not present; checked against another copy, under half of the missing clones reflect an unresolved V gene, and the others are unexplained. Recorded for this sample are 1,200 to 1,500 clones; around 20% of them occurred a single time. The ten largest account for over 25% of the sample. The specimen was lung tumor tissue, collected before any cancer treatment. The receptor source for this set is a male donor aged 60 or older with stage III squamous cell lung carcinoma.

This clone is large in the sample. The chain is built from TRBV29-1 and TRBJ1-1, with TRBD1 matching over 7 bases. J lost 1 base, V lost 6 bases, and 11 bases had no gene match. Looked up from germline, CDR1 is SQVTM and CDR2 is ANQGSEA. The CDR3 loop spans 15 amino acids. This chain's CDR3 is CSVVPAGGRNTEAFF. Written as DNA, the CDR3 is TGCAGCGTAGTTCCAGCAGGGGGGAGGAACACTGAAGCTTTCTTT.

This clone was counted a few times. This chain connects TRBV11-3 to TRBJ1-6, with TRBD1 as a possible D gene (6 bases). Germline V gives CDR1 SGHNT, CDR2 YENEEA. CDR3 length: 14 amino acids. Between the trimmed V and J ends, which lost 2 bases and 5 bases, there was a span of 7 bases. CDR3 region: CASSLRGDNSPLHF. The CDR3 DNA reads as TGTGCCAGCAGCTTAAGGGGGGATAATTCACCCCTCCACTTT.

The genes are TRBV9 and TRBJ2-2; 7 bases agree with TRBD2. The CDR3 totals 14 residues. Losses at the gene ends were 6 bases for V and 5 bases for J; bases not matched to a gene: 7. Germline loops: CDR1 SGDLS, CDR2 YYNGEE. The CDR3 region is CASKGGAGTGELFF. Here the CDR3 DNA reads TGTGCCAGCAAGGGAGGGGCTGGGACCGGGGAGCTGTTTTTT.

This clone showed up just a few times. The chain carries TRBV29-1 and TRBJ2-3; no definite D call. Germline V gives CDR1 SQVTM, CDR2 ANQGSEA. V lost 4 bases to trimming and J lost 6 bases, with 17 bases between them. This CDR3 is built from 14 residues. In DNA form, the CDR3 reads TGCAGCGTTGTAATGGGCCGTTTAGGGGATACGCAGTATTTT. It codes for CSVVMGRLGDTQYF.